The 8 T cell receptor beta chains below were found in one sample sequenced in a study of monozygotic twins with inflammatory bowel disease. TCRdb reprocessed the 5' RACE reads; each CDR3 protein has one entry and no DNA is given. The sample has about 380,000 distinct CDR3 sequences, and its top ten clones hold just over 2.5%. Material for sequencing was blood. The receptors shown here come from a human donor with ulcerative colitis or Crohn's disease, or a healthy co-twin of an affected twin (not recorded which).

This sequence joins TRBV6-4 and TRBJ1-6. The CDR3 runs to 17 residues. The germline CDR1 and CDR2 sequences are MRHNA and SNTAGT. CDR3 region: CASSDRGKRSYNSPLHF.

The chain joins TRBV20-1 to TRBJ2-7; no DNA is available, so the TRBD1 call from TCRdb remains unchecked. CDR1 is DFQATT and CDR2 is SNEGSKA in the germline V gene (reference sequence). CDR3 size: 13 residues. The CDR3 sequence is CSARDGSGFEQYF.

This rearrangement joins TRBV12-3 or TRBV12-4 to TRBJ2-3; the D gene TCRdb calls, TRBD1, cannot be checked with no DNA. The CDR3 covers 18 residues. CDR3 in amino acids: CASSLGGTPRRSTDTQYF.

V and J are TRBV27 and TRBJ1-5. CDR1 is MNHEY and CDR2 is SMNVEV in the germline V gene (reference sequence). The CDR3 sequence is 13 residues long. CDR3 protein: CTSSAAVAQPQHF.

The V and J genes are TRBV4-2 and TRBJ2-7; the TCRdb D gene call, TRBD2, has no DNA to confirm it. The CDR3 consists of 17 residues. Germline V gene sequence: CDR1 LGHNA, CDR2 YNFKEQ. CDR3 sequence reads: CASSREPSGGQPYEQYF.

This sequence joins TRBV2 and TRBJ2-1; TCRdb reports TRBD1, a call that lacks DNA to check it against. CDR1 and CDR2 (germline): SNHLY, FYNNEI. This CDR3 has 15 amino acids. The CDR3 spells CASSGGPGQYNEQFF. Full variable domain (rest looked up from reference TRBV2 and TRBJ2-1): EPEVTQTPSHQVTQMGQEVILRCVPISNHLYFYWYRQILGQKVEFLVSFYNNEISEKSEIFDDQFSVERPDGSNFTLKIRSTKLEDSAMYFCASSGGPGQYNEQFFGPGTRLTVL.

This sequence joins TRBV5-1 and TRBJ2-3; lacking DNA, the TRBD2 call made by TCRdb goes unchecked. CDR3 length: 17 amino acids. Per the germline V gene, CDR1 is SGHRS and CDR2 is YFSETQ. CDR3 sequence: CASSGLGRGSGTDTQYF.

The V call is TRBV18, the J call TRBJ1-1. Germline-derived CDR1 and CDR2 are KGHSH and LQKENI. This CDR3 is built from 18 residues. CDR3 sequence: CASSPLAPDSTSNTEAFF.